This TCR beta chain was found in a study of CD4 T cells in relation to SARS-CoV-2 and coronaviruses (dated by TCRdb to the early 2020s). Broadly, across the study: The ViraFEST assay cultured PBMCs with antigen for more than nine days, then sequenced TCR beta CDR3s to find antigen-specific clonal expansions. An HIV-1 Nef peptide pool or a culture without peptide was used as the negative reference condition. Using patient-derived lymphoblastoid cell lines, the shared crossreactive spike epitopes were mapped to their HLA restriction. At the level of individual TCR clonotypes, the study measured memory CD4+ T cell crossreactivity between SARS-CoV-2 spike protein and common cold coronavirus spike proteins. The Adaptive Biotechnologies TCR-sequencing kit was used to sequence samples from a few pre-COVID donors and the naive versus memory experiments, whereas other data were Illumina-based. For other donors in the study, expansion assays were sequenced with a different, Illumina-based TCR-beta assay. Study-wide findings and limitations: The study was constrained by small numbers of patients and of tested TCRs. In about two thirds of donors, memory CD4+ clonotypes turned up that crossrecognized SARS-CoV-2 and at least one common cold coronavirus spike. No donor contributed both pre-pandemic and post-infection samples, which limited tracing the source of pre-existing responses. Compared with monoreactive clones, crossreactive clones had significantly weaker SARS-CoV-2-driven expansion, a result consistent with antigenic imprinting. Crossreactivity analysis was centred on spike protein, so crossreactivity against other viral proteins was not assessed.

V loses 6 bases of germline sequence and J loses 2 bases, and the interval between the two ends is 10 bases. The CDR3 covers 13 residues, taking in both the cysteine and the phenylalanine. The entry retains the CDR3 DNA only, 39 bases that are in frame from base 1. Sequences WNHNN (CDR1) and SYGVQD (CDR2) are obtained from the germline V gene (reference sequence). To note about this clone: There is no known antigen for this receptor. Base quality data are lacking; no much larger clone is found one base away.

CD4+ T cells from unexposed donors were collected before the COVID-19 pandemic (2011-2018). The EasySep CD4+ T cell isolation kit was used to isolate CD4+ T cells once the cultures had run for approximately ten days. As far as cell numbers permitted, CD4+ T cells from unexposed donors were tested for reactivity against SARS-CoV-2 S and N as well as four spike pools from common cold coronaviruses. Around 1.9 million PBMCs per well were cultured in IMDM with approximately 4.8% human AB serum and roughly 10 IU/ml IL-2. Half of the culture medium was replaced with fresh IL-2-containing medium on days 3 and 7. Triplicate replicate wells were generally used for each peptide culture condition. Leukapheresis product for the unexposed donors was purchased commercially. PBMCs were isolated from leukapheresis product or whole blood by Ficoll-Paque PLUS gradient centrifugation. The PBMCs went either fresh into the expansion assay or into cryopreservation at -140 degrees C. The QIAamp Micro DNA Kit was used to extract genomic DNA from the CD4+ T cells.

The library relied on the immunoSEQ multiplex PCR assay. In the authors' own workflow: During preprocessing, nonproductive sequences were removed, as were CDR3s that did not start with C, did not end with F or W, or were shorter than 7 amino acids. The MANAFEST web app was used to call antigen-specific clonotypes on the basis of expansion compared with the reference and with other culture wells. To be counted as positive, a clone had to show significant expansion compared with the reference culture, at an FDR below 0.05, in 2 of 3 replicate wells. Positive clones also required significant expansion versus all other tandem wells and an odds ratio above 5. After three terminal residues were trimmed from each end, CDR3 homology was quantified as pairwise Levenshtein distance using the stringdist R package. The table comes from immuneACCESS by way of TCRdb, which keeps in-frame sequences with V and J called. Part of the clones is missing from these tables; in studies checked, under half for an unresolved V gene and the rest for unknown reasons. The DNA was the basis for D and trimming; V, J and clone size are from that table. For this sample the table gives around 16,000 clones, of which roughly 80% were detected only once. In total, the top ten clones hold roughly 18% of the sample.

Sequencing used CD4+ T cells from PBMCs, cultured in vitro. This TCR was recovered from a human donor in good health. This chain is built from TRBV10-1 and TRBJ2-5, and TRBD2 may be the D gene, going by 5 matching bases. This receptor has the CDR3 CASSARGQETQYF. The nucleotides read TGCGCCAGCAGCGCCCGCGGGCAAGAGACCCAGTACTTC.